The rows below give T cell receptor beta chains drawn from one sample of a study of T cell changes during pregnancy in multiple sclerosis. The data were produced by immunoSEQ multiplex PCR, yet TCRdb's version contains in-frame clones alone and is incomplete. The sample lists 45,000 to 55,000 clones; roughly 90% were seen once. The sample in question was CD4+ T cells from peripheral blood mononuclear cells, obtained after pregnancy. The receptors originated from a female donor with multiple sclerosis, enrolled in a pregnancy study. Each CDR3 is given with its conserved first and last residue. D genes are given only for firm matches. Rows give clone size only sometimes, using once, few, many, or a class for an expanded clone.

CDR3 DNA	CDR3 protein	clone size	D gene	V gene	J gene
TGTGCCAGCAGCCATGGACTAGCGGGTATTACCTACGAGCAGTACTTC	CASSHGLAGITYEQYF	.	TRBD2	TRBV7-2	TRBJ2-7
TGTGCCAAAGCAGAGACTAATGTTAATACGCAGTATTTT	CAKAETNVNTQYF	.	.	TRBV2	TRBJ2-3
TGTGCCAGTAAAACAGGGGCCGCGAGCAATCAGCCCCAGCATTTT	CASKTGAASNQPQHF	.	TRBD1	TRBV19	TRBJ1-5
TGTGCCAGTAGTACCCCGGTTGGGGCCAACGTCCTGACTTTC	CASSTPVGANVLTF	.	.	TRBV19	TRBJ2-6
TGTGCCAGCAGCCCCCGGGACAGGAACACTGAAGCTTTCTTT	CASSPRDRNTEAFF	.	TRBD1	TRBV7-2	TRBJ1-1
TGTGCCAGTACTTTTTCGGGGAGGGGTAATCAGCCCCAGCATTTT	CASTFSGRGNQPQHF	.	.	TRBV19	TRBJ1-5
TGTGCCTGGAGTGTCGGGTTGAACACTGAAGCTTTCTTT	CAWSVGLNTEAFF	.	.	TRBV30	TRBJ1-1
TGTGCCAGCAGGGAGACTAGCGGAGCCTACGAGCAGTACTTC	CASRETSGAYEQYF	.	TRBD2	TRBV6-6	TRBJ2-7
TGTGCCAGCAGCTTAGCGGGGGCCCGTTCTGAAGCTTTCTTT	CASSLAGARSEAFF	.	.	TRBV7-2	TRBJ1-1
TGTGCCAGCTCACCACCTCAGGGGCCCTACGAGCAGTACTTC	CASSPPQGPYEQYF	.	.	TRBV18	TRBJ2-7
TGTGCCAGCAGCCGGACTAGCGGGATCACAGATACGCAGTATTTT	CASSRTSGITDTQYF	.	TRBD2	TRBV7-2	TRBJ2-3
TGTGCCAGCACGTTTTTAGTTAACACTGAAGCTTTCTTT	CASTFLVNTEAFF	.	.	TRBV6-1	TRBJ1-1
TGTGCCAGCAGCCCAAGCGGGCAGGGCTACGAGCAGTACTTC	CASSPSGQGYEQYF	.	.	TRBV11-3	TRBJ2-7
TGTGCCAGCAGTTCCCCGGGAAAGGGCTACGAGCAGTACTTC	CASSSPGKGYEQYF	.	.	TRBV6-5	TRBJ2-7
TGCAGTGCCCAGGGGAAAGCTTTCTTT	CSAQGKAFF	once	.	TRBV20-1	TRBJ1-1
TGTGCTAGAGGGACAGCCTCGAACACTGAAGCTTTCTTT	CARGTASNTEAFF	.	TRBD1	TRBV12-5	TRBJ1-1
TGTGCCAGCAATAGGCGGGAGGCAGAGACCCAGTACTTC	CASNRREAETQYF	.	TRBD2	TRBV7-2	TRBJ2-5
TGTGCCAGCAGCTTCCCAGGGGGAGAGACCCAGTACTTC	CASSFPGGETQYF	.	TRBD1	TRBV5-6	TRBJ2-5
TGTGCCAGCAGCTTATTTTCGGGAGGAGTCAATGAGCAGTTCTTC	CASSLFSGGVNEQFF	once	TRBD2	TRBV7-8	TRBJ2-1
TGTGCCAGCAGAGACAGAGGAGAGACCCAGTACTTC	CASRDRGETQYF	.	.	TRBV14	TRBJ2-5
TGTGCCAGCAGCACCCAACAGGGGGCAGGCACCGGGGAGCTGTTTTTT	CASSTQQGAGTGELFF	.	TRBD1	TRBV7-2	TRBJ2-2
TGTGCCAGCACCGCTGTGGGCAGGGGGAATCAGCCCCAGCATTTT	CASTAVGRGNQPQHF	.	TRBD1	TRBV6-1	TRBJ1-5
TGTGCCAGCAGTTTAGCGGGGACAGGGGGGTCCTACGAGCAGTACTTC	CASSLAGTGGSYEQYF	.	TRBD1	TRBV27	TRBJ2-7
TGCGCCAGCAGCCGGGACAGGGAGTTAGCAGATACGCAGTATTTT	CASSRDRELADTQYF	.	TRBD1	TRBV4-3	TRBJ2-3
TGTGCCAGCAGCCCCCGCGGCGGTTTAGGTCGGGAGACCCAGTACTTC	CASSPRGGLGRETQYF	.	.	TRBV7-2	TRBJ2-5
TGTGCCAGCAGCTTAGGTGGCGCTAGCGGGAGGAACGAGCAGTACTTC	CASSLGGASGRNEQYF	.	TRBD2	TRBV7-2	TRBJ2-7
TGCGCCAGCAGCCAAGAGGGGGGGTCAAGGAACACTGAAGCTTTCTTT	CASSQEGGSRNTEAFF	.	.	TRBV4-1	TRBJ1-1
TGTGCCAGCAGTTTGCCAGGGGCGGAGACCCAGTACTTC	CASSLPGAETQYF	.	.	TRBV28	TRBJ2-5
TGTGCCAGCAGCCGGAGTAGCGGAGGAGGAGATACGCAGTATTTT	CASSRSSGGGDTQYF	.	.	TRBV7-3	TRBJ2-3
TGTGCCAGCTCACCACCGTCCCTCTCCTATGGCTACACCTTC	CASSPPSLSYGYTF	.	.	TRBV18	TRBJ1-2
TGCGCCAGCAGCCCTACGACTAGCGGGAGAGAGCAGTTCTTC	CASSPTTSGREQFF	.	TRBD2	TRBV5-1	TRBJ2-1
TGCGCCAGCAGCCCTCGGACAGGTCACACCGGGGAGCTGTTTTTT	CASSPRTGHTGELFF	once	TRBD1	TRBV5-1	TRBJ2-2
TGTGCCAGCAGCCAAAGGGGGGGGCGATTCGGGGAGCTGTTTTTT	CASSQRGGRFGELFF	.	.	TRBV7-2	TRBJ2-2
TGTGCCAGCAGCTTAGATCTTGCGGGAGGGCGGAGTGAGCAGTTCTTC	CASSLDLAGGRSEQFF	.	TRBD2	TRBV11-2	TRBJ2-1
TGTGCCAGCAGTGAACGGACAGGGTCTATCCACGAGCAGTACTTC	CASSERTGSIHEQYF	.	TRBD1	TRBV6-1	TRBJ2-7
TGTGCCAGCAGTTTCTCTAGCGGGAGTTACACCGGGGAGCTGTTTTTT	CASSFSSGSYTGELFF	.	TRBD2	TRBV6-5	TRBJ2-2
TGTGCCAGCCGGGCTAGCGGAGAGTACGAGCAGTACTTC	CASRASGEYEQYF	once	TRBD2	TRBV6-1	TRBJ2-7
TGTGCCAGCAGTTACTCCGCTCAGGGGAATAACTATGGCTACACCTTC	CASSYSAQGNNYGYTF	.	.	TRBV6-5	TRBJ1-2
TGTGCCAGCAGTAACCCTCGGACAGGGGCCTACGAGCAGTACTTC	CASSNPRTGAYEQYF	.	TRBD1	TRBV6-5	TRBJ2-7
TGTGCCAGCAGCAAAAGCGGGAAACTCTACGAGCAGTACTTC	CASSKSGKLYEQYF	.	TRBD2	TRBV28	TRBJ2-7
TGTGCCAGCAGGGGACTAGCGGGAGCGCGGCGTGAGCAGTTCTTC	CASRGLAGARREQFF	.	TRBD2	TRBV27	TRBJ2-1
TGTGCCAGCTCACCACAGGGACTAGCGGGAGGGAAGGCCAATGAGCAGTTCTTC	CASSPQGLAGGKANEQFF	.	TRBD2	TRBV18	TRBJ2-1
TGTGCTAGCAGCGCGACTAGCGGGGGGGGGAAGACCCAGTACTTC	CASSATSGGGKTQYF	.	TRBD2	TRBV7-7	TRBJ2-5
TGTGCCAGCAGCGCTTCCTCTAGCGGAGCTAGCACAGATACGCAGTATTTT	CASSASSSGASTDTQYF	.	TRBD2	TRBV7-2	TRBJ2-3
TGCGCCAGCAGCCAAGGTAGTGCAGGGGGCCGTGGAAACACCATATATTTT	CASSQGSAGGRGNTIYF	.	TRBD1	TRBV4-3	TRBJ1-3